The next 19 T cell receptor beta chains were all read from a single sample in a study of T cells in tuberculosis. Only in-frame clones appear in the TCRdb table, and some are missing; sequencing was by immunoSEQ multiplex PCR. The sample yields roughly 35,000 clones, more than 85% seen once. The sample consisted of PBMCs. The receptors were sampled from a donor aged 10-29 years with latent tuberculosis or without tuberculosis infection.

The J gene is TRBJ2-1, the V gene TRBV5-1, with D unresolved. CDR3 length equals 13 residues. The V gene lost 2 bases and the J gene lost 6 bases, with 9 bases spanning the gap. CDR1 and CDR2 (germline): SGHRS, YFSETQ. The DNA of the CDR3 is TGCGCCAGCAGCTTTCTATCATCCAATGAGCAGTTCTTC. It translates to CASSFLSSNEQFF.

This sequence joins TRBV19 and TRBJ2-2; D is perhaps TRBD2 (6 bases). Between the trimmed V and J ends, which lost 6 bases and 5 bases, there was a span of 16 bases. The CDR3 length is 15 residues. Germline V gene data show CDR1 as LNHDA and CDR2 as SQIVND (reference sequence). The CDR3 protein is CASRLSGLATGELFF. As DNA, the CDR3 is TGTGCCAGTAGGCTCTCTGGGCTAGCGACCGGGGAGCTGTTTTTT. Full variable domain (outside the CDR3, taken from reference TRBV19 and TRBJ2-2): DGGITQSPKYLFRKEGQNVTLSCEQNLNHDAMYWYRQDPGQGLRLIYYSQIVNDFQKGDIAEGYSVSREKKESFPLTVTSAQKNPTAFYLCASRLSGLATGELFFGEGSRLTVL.

The genes are TRBV4-1 and TRBJ2-5; D remains ambiguous. From germline, CDR1 is MGHRA and CDR2 YSYEKL. V was pared by 0 bases and J by 7 bases, with 6 bases between. This CDR3 contains 12 residues. In DNA, the CDR3 is TGCGCCAGCAGCCAAGACCCGTTGACCCAGTACTTC. Residues: CASSQDPLTQYF.

In its sample, this clone was seen once. The chain carries TRBV5-1 and TRBJ2-7; D gene uncertain. The CDR3 contains 17 residues. The V gene lost 1 base and the J gene lost 2 bases, with 19 bases spanning the gap. In germline, CDR1 is SGHRS, CDR2 YFSETQ. The CDR3 spells CASSLRLPVPYPYEQYF. The CDR3, as DNA: TGCGCCAGCAGCTTGAGACTCCCCGTACCTTATCCCTACGAGCAGTACTTC.

This chain links TRBV9 with TRBJ1-4; D uncertain. Germline V lookup: CDR1 SGDLS, CDR2 YYNGEE. The V gene lost 4 bases and the J gene lost 7 bases, with 14 bases spanning the gap. CDR3 size: 14 residues. The CDR3 DNA sequence: TGTGCCAGCAGCACCGACCAGAGGCGTGAAAAACTGTTTTTT. It is translated as CASSTDQRREKLFF.

The V gene is TRBV5-5, the J gene TRBJ2-7; TRBD1 matches at 11 bases. The CDR3 contains 15 residues. Trimming cost V 4 bases and J 3 bases; bases outside gene matches: 6. Germline V gives CDR1 SGHKS, CDR2 YYEKEE (reference sequence). The DNA for the CDR3 is TGTGCCAGCAGCCCGACGGGGACAGGGGGCTACGAGCAGTACTTC. As protein: CASSPTGTGGYEQYF. The full variable domain, rest sourced from reference TRBV5-5 and TRBJ2-7, is DAGVTQSPTHLIKTRGQQVTLRCSPISGHKSVSWYQQVLGQGPQFIFQYYEKEERGRGNFPDRFSARQFPNYSSELNVNALLLGDSALYLCASSPTGTGGYEQYFGPGTRLTVT.

This sequence joins TRBV7-2 and TRBJ1-2, with a possible D match to TRBD1 (5 bases). V shed 5 bases and J shed 12 bases, with 19 bases lying between them. Germline V CDR1 and CDR2: SGHTA, FQGNSA. This CDR3 region has 13 residues. The CDR3 DNA reads as TGTGCCAGCAGCCTCAAATCAGGGCAAGGGGACACCTTC. Translating gives CASSLKSGQGDTF.

The CDR3 loop reads CASRNDNMDTGELFF. The CDR3 DNA is TGTGCCAGCCGGAATGACAATATGGACACCGGGGAGCTGTTTTTT. V usage is TRBV6-5 and J usage is TRBJ2-2; no definite D call. CDR1 and CDR2 (germline): MNHEY, SVGAGI. The CDR3 consists of 15 residues. Trimming removed 8 bases at V and 3 bases at J, with 16 bases between.

The J gene is TRBJ1-2, the V gene TRBV11-2, with a possible D match to TRBD1 (5 bases). CDR1 is SGHAT and CDR2 is FQNNGV in the germline V gene. V lost 2 bases to trimming and J lost 6 bases, with 10 bases between them. The CDR3 has 13 amino acids. The CDR3 spells CASSLRGSDGYTF. Written as DNA, the CDR3 is TGTGCCAGCAGCTTAAGGGGCTCGGATGGCTACACCTTC.

The genes are TRBV19 and TRBJ1-6; 7 nucleotides match TRBD1. Trimming cost V 7 bases and J 7 bases; bases outside gene matches: 7. The CDR3 extends over 14 amino acids. Germline assignment: CDR1 LNHDA and CDR2 SQIVND (reference sequence). CDR3 coding DNA: TGTGCCAGTACCCCCGGGACAGAGAATTCACCCCTCCACTTT. It codes for CASTPGTENSPLHF.

J is TRBJ2-2 and V is TRBV5-1, with a weak D call TRBD1 (5 bases). The CDR3 is 13 residues long. Trimming took off 3 bases at V and 5 bases at J, with 8 bases between the two ends. Germline V gene data show CDR1 as SGHRS and CDR2 as YFSETQ. The CDR3 spells CASSSRQTGELFF. As DNA, the CDR3 is TGCGCCAGCAGCTCTCGACAGACCGGGGAGCTGTTTTTT.

The chain has TRBV15 and TRBJ1-3; D unresolved. The CDR3 has 15 residues. The V gene lost 4 bases and the J gene lost 0 bases, with 10 bases spanning the gap. Germline lookup yields CDR1 LNHNV and CDR2 YYDKDF (reference sequence). The CDR3 reads CATSTTVISGNTIYF. CDR3 coding DNA: TGTGCCACCAGCACAACGGTTATCTCTGGAAACACCATATATTTT.

This clone is a singleton in its sample. This chain joins TRBV9 and TRBJ1-1; D is unclear. Per germline, CDR1 SGDLS and CDR2 YYNGEE. The length of the CDR3 is 14 residues. V lost 4 bases, J lost 1 base, and 11 bases lay in between. CDR3 nucleotide sequence: TGTGCCAGCAGCCTAGATCCAGGGAACACTGAAGCTTTCTTT. Its protein product is CASSLDPGNTEAFF.

CDR3 in amino acids: CASSLTLEGDTGELFF. CDR3 nucleotides: TGTGCCAGCAGCTTAACCCTAGAGGGGGACACCGGGGAGCTGTTTTTT. This chain connects TRBV7-2 to TRBJ2-2; possibly TRBD1 for D (6 bases). Trimming removed 2 bases at V and 3 bases at J, with 13 bases between. Germline CDR1 is SGHTA and CDR2 is FQGNSA. CDR3 length: 16 residues.

In its sample, this clone was seen once. This sequence joins TRBV5-8 and TRBJ2-7, with TRBD2 identical over 8 bases. CDR3 length: 17 amino acids. CDR1 is SGHTS, CDR2 YDEGEE, per germline. V shed 0 bases, J shed 0 bases, and the junction held 8 bases outside the gene matches. The CDR3 protein is CASSLADGGGSSYEQYF. The CDR3 DNA reads as TGTGCCAGCAGCTTGGCCGATGGCGGGGGGAGCTCCTACGAGCAGTACTTC.

The V gene is TRBV6-4, the J gene TRBJ1-2; weak D call: TRBD1 (5 bases). V gave up 0 bases and J gave up 4 bases, with 9 bases separating them. Germline lookup yields CDR1 MRHNA and CDR2 SNTAGT. The CDR3 has 14 amino acids. This CDR3 is CASSDSAGPYGYTF. In DNA, the CDR3 is TGTGCCAGCAGTGACTCGGCAGGGCCCTATGGCTACACCTTC.

The V call is TRBV10-3, the J call TRBJ1-4; 8 bases map to TRBD1. The CDR3 sequence is 17 residues long. CDR1 is ENHRY, CDR2 SYGVKD, per germline. Losses at the gene ends were 3 bases for V and 8 bases for J; bases not matched to a gene: 14. CDR3 nucleotides: TGTGCCATCAGTGACCGAAATATAGGGACAGGTGACGAAAAACTGTTTTTT. Amino acid sequence: CAISDRNIGTGDEKLFF.

The chain combines TRBV7-2 with TRBJ2-1; D call uncertain. With 5 bases removed from V and 0 bases from J, the gap between germline ends came to 11 bases. Germline CDR1 SGHTA, CDR2 FQGNSA. This CDR3 comprises 15 residues. The CDR3 bases are TGTGCCAGCAGCCGTACCCTATACTCCTACAATGAGCAGTTCTTC. This encodes CASSRTLYSYNEQFF.

The chain recombines TRBV5-5 with TRBJ2-6; 12 nucleotides match TRBD1. The CDR3 loop spans 16 amino acids. With V trimmed by 4 bases and J by 4 bases, 3 bases remained unmatched. Germline V lookup: CDR1 SGHKS, CDR2 YYEKEE (reference sequence). In DNA, the CDR3 is TGTGCCAGCAGCACGGGACAGGGGGCCGGGGCCAACGTCCTGACTTTC. It codes for CASSTGQGAGANVLTF.